The subject of this entry is one T cell receptor (beta chain). Its antigen is undetermined. The donors comprised healthy bone marrow donors. The sample belongs to a study of cytomegalovirus exposure and HLA in healthy donors. General observations from the study: Later analysis identified a missense DCLRE1C variant that was linked to TCR beta V- and J-gene trimming.

Germline V gene lookup returns CDR1 SEHNR and CDR2 FQNEAQ (reference sequence). This CDR3 has 13 amino acids. V was clipped by 5 bases and J by 5 bases, with 12 bases between them. PCR involved 60 Vbeta and 13 Jbeta primers. Clones were read by immunoSEQ multiplex PCR, and TCRdb kept only the in-frame ones, dropping some. The table has some 150,000 clones, approximately 80% seen once. The rearrangement uses TRBV7-9 and TRBJ1-2, with D perhaps TRBD1 (6 bases). The source is a woman in her forties in good health and CMV-seronegative. Sequencing was carried out using PBMCs. The chain's CDR3 is CASSHGTQYGYTF. CDR3 in DNA: TGTGCCAGCAGCCACGGGACACAGTATGGCTACACCTTC. Together with reference TRBV7-9 and TRBJ1-2, the CDR3 gives the full variable domain: DTGVSQNPRHKITKRGQNVTFRCDPISEHNRLYWYRQTLGQGPEFLTYFQNEAQLEKSRLLSDRFSAERPKGSFSTLEIQRTEQGDSAMYLCASSHGTQYGYTFGSGTRLTVV.